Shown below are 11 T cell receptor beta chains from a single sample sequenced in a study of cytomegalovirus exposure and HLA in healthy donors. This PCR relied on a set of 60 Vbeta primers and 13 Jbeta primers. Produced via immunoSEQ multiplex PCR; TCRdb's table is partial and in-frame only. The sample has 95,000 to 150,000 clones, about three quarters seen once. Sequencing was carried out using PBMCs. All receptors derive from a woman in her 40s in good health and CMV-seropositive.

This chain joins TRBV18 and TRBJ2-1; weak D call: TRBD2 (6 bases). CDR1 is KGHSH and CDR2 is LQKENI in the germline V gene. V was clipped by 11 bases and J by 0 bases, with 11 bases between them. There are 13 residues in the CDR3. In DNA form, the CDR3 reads TGTGCCGCACACGGGAGCTCCTACAATGAGCAGTTCTTC. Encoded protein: CAAHGSSYNEQFF. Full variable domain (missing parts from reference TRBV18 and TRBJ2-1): NAGVMQNPRHLVRRRGQEARLRCSPMKGHSHVYWYRQLPEEGLKFMVYLQKENIIDESGMPKERFSAEFPKEGPSILRIQQVVRGDSAAYFCAAHGSSYNEQFFGPGTRLTVL.

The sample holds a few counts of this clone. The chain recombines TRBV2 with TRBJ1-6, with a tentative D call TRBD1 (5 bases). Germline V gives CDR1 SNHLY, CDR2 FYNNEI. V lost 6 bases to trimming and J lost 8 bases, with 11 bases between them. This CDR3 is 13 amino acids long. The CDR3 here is CASSPPGDSPLHF. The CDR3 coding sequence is TGTGCCAGCAGCCCCCCGGGGGATTCACCCCTCCACTTT. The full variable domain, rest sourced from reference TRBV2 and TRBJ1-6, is EPEVTQTPSHQVTQMGQEVILRCVPISNHLYFYWYRQILGQKVEFLVSFYNNEISEKSEIFDDQFSVERPDGSNFTLKIRSTKLEDSAMYFCASSPPGDSPLHFGNGTRLTVT.

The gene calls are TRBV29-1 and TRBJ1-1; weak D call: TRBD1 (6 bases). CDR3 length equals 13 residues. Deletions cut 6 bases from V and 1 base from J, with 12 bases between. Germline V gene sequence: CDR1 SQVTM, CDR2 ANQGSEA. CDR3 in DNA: TGCAGCGTGCTGCGGACAGCGAACACTGAAGCTTTCTTT. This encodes CSVLRTANTEAFF.

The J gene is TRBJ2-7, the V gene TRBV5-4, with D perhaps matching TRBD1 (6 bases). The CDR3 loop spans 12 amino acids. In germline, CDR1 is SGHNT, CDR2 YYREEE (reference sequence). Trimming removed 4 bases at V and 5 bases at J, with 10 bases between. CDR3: CASSTTGNEQYF. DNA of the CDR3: TGTGCCAGCAGCACGACAGGAAACGAGCAGTACTTC.

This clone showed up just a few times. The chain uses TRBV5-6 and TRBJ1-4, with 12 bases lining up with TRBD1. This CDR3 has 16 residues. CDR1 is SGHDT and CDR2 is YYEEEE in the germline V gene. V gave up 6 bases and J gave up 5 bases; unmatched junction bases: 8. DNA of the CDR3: TGTGCCAGCACCGGGGACAGGGGGCGTAACAATGAAAAACTGTTTTTT. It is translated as CASTGDRGRNNEKLFF. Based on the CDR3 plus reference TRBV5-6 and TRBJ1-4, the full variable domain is DAGVTQSPTHLIKTRGQQVTLRCSPKSGHDTVSWYQQALGQGPQFIFQYYEEEERQRGNFPDRFSGHQFPNYSSELNVNALLLGDSALYLCASTGDRGRNNEKLFFGSGTQLSVL.

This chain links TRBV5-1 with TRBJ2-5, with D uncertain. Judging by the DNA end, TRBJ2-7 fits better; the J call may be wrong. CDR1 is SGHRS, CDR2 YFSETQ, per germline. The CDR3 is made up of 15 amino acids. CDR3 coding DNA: TGCGCCAGCAGCGTAGCCGTAAGCACCTTCTACGAGCAGTACTTC. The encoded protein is CASSVAVSTFYEQYF.

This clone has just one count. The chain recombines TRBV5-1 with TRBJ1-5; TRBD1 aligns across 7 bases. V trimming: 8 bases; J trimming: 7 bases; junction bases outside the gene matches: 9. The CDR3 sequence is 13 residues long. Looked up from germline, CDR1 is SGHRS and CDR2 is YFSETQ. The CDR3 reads CASRDSLGQPQHF. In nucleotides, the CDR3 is TGCGCCAGTCGGGACAGTTTGGGGCAGCCCCAGCATTTT.

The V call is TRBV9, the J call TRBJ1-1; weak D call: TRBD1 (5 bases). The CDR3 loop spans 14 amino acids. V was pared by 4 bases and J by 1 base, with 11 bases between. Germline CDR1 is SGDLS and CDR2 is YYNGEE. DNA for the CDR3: TGTGCCAGCAGCCCACAGGCCTCGAACACTGAAGCTTTCTTT. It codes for CASSPQASNTEAFF.

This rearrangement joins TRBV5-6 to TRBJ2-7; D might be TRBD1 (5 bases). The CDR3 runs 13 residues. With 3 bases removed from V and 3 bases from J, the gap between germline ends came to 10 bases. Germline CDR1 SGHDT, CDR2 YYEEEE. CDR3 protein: CASSSLRVYEQYF. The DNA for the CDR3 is TGTGCCAGCAGCTCCCTCAGGGTCTACGAGCAGTACTTC.

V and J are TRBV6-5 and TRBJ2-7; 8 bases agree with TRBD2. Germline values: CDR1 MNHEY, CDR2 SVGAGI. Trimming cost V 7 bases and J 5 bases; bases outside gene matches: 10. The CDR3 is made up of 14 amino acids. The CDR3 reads CASTPTGGGHEQYF. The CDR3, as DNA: TGTGCCAGCACTCCCACGGGAGGGGGGCACGAGCAGTACTTC.

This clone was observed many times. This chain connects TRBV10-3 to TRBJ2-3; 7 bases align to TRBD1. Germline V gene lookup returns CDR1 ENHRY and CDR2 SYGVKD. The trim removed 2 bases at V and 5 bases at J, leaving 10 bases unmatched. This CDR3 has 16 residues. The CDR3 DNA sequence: TGTGCCATCAGTGAGCGAGGGACAGATATGGGAGATACGCAGTATTTT. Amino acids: CAISERGTDMGDTQYF.